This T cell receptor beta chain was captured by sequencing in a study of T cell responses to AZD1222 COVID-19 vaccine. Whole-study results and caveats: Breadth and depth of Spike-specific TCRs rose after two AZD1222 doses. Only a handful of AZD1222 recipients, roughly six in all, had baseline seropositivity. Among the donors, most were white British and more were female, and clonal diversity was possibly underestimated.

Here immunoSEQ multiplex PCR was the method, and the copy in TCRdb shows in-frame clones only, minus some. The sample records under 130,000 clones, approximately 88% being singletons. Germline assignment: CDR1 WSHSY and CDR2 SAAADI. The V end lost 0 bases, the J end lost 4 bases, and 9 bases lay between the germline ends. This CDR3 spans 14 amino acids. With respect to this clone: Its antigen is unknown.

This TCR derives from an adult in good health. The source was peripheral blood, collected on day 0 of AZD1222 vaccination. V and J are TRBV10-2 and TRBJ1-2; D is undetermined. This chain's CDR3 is CASSESLEVYGYTF. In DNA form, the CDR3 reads TGCGCCAGCAGTGAGTCGCTCGAAGTCTATGGCTACACCTTC.